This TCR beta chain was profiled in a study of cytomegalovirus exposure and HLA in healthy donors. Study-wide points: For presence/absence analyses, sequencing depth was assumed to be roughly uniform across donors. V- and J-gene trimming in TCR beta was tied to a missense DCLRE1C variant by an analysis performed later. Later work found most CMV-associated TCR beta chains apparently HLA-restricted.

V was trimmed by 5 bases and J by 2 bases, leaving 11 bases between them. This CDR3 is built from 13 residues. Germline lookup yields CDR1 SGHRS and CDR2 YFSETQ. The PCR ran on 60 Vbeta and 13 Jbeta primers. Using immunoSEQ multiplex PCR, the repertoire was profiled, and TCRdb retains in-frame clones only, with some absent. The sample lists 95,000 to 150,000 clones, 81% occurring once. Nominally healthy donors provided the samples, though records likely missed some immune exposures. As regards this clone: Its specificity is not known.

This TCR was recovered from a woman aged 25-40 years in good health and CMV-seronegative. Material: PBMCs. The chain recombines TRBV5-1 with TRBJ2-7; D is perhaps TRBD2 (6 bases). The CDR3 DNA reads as TGCGCCAGCAGGGGGGGAGATACCTACGAGCAGTACTTC. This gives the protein CASRGGDTYEQYF.